These 14 T cell receptor beta chains share one sample of origin, sequenced in a study of blood T cell repertoires in COVID-19. Some clones are missing from TCRdb's copy, which holds only in-frame ones; the method was immunoSEQ multiplex PCR. The table shows roughly 150,000 clones, with around 80% occurring only once. Specimen: PBMCs or T cells enriched from blood (not recorded which). These receptors came from a woman between 70 and 85 years old in a cohort exposed to, infected with or recovered from COVID-19 (not recorded which).

The CDR3: CASSRGSGRQGETQYF. CDR3 in DNA: TGTGCCAGCAGTCGGGGTAGCGGGAGACAGGGGGAGACCCAGTACTTC. The chain joins TRBV7-2 to TRBJ2-5; TRBD2 is a possible D gene (9 bases). CDR3 length equals 16 residues. Trimming pared 6 bases from V and 5 bases from J, leaving 22 bases between. Germline-derived CDR1 and CDR2 are SGHTA and FQGNSA.

V gene TRBV13 combines with J gene TRBJ2-7; a weak D match, TRBD1 (6 bases). V shed 0 bases and J shed 5 bases, with 23 bases lying between them. Germline values: CDR1 PRHDT, CDR2 FYEKMQ (reference sequence). The CDR3 is made up of 18 amino acids. The CDR3 sequence: CASSLGGHILGAGDEQYF. The CDR3 DNA reads as TGTGCCAGCAGCTTAGGTGGGCACATCTTGGGGGCGGGTGACGAGCAGTACTTC.

The chain is built from TRBV11-3 and TRBJ1-2; D uncertain. Trimming left V 3 bases short and J 7 bases short, with 6 bases between. Germline assignment: CDR1 SGHNT and CDR2 YENEEA. The CDR3 loop spans 11 amino acids. This chain's CDR3 is CASSLNGGYTF. The CDR3, as DNA: TGTGCCAGCAGCTTGAACGGTGGCTACACCTTC.

This rearrangement joins TRBV19 to TRBJ2-5, with D possibly being TRBD1 (6 bases). CDR1 LNHDA and CDR2 SQIVND come from the germline V gene (reference sequence). The CDR3 runs 13 residues. The ends were cut back, 4 bases at V and 4 bases at J, with 10 bases in the middle. The chain's CDR3 is CASSKGRGETQYF. The DNA of the CDR3 is TGTGCCAGTAGTAAAGGCAGGGGAGAGACCCAGTACTTC.

V usage is TRBV18 and J usage is TRBJ2-3; D unclear. Deletions cut 3 bases from V and 10 bases from J, with 23 bases between. The CDR3 spans 16 residues. Germline V gene lookup returns CDR1 KGHSH and CDR2 LQKENI. CDR3 protein: CASSPFPGNTQMAQYF. The CDR3 DNA follows: TGTGCCAGCTCACCTTTCCCCGGCAATACACAGATGGCGCAGTATTTT.

This chain uses TRBV3-1 (or the pseudogene TRBV3-2) with TRBJ2-6, with TRBD1 matching over 9 bases. Germline V gives CDR1 LGHDT, CDR2 YNNKEL (reference sequence). The V segment lost 7 bases and the J segment 0 bases; nucleotides outside the gene matches: 7. The CDR3 contains 17 residues. DNA for the CDR3: TGTGCCAGCACCCCCGGGACAGGGAGCTCTGGGGCCAACGTCCTGACTTTC. It specifies CASTPGTGSSGANVLTF.

The chain recombines TRBV3-1 (or the pseudogene TRBV3-2) with TRBJ2-3; perhaps TRBD2 as D (5 bases). The CDR3 extends over 15 amino acids. Per germline, CDR1 LGHDT and CDR2 YNNKEL (reference sequence). Trimming pared 6 bases from V and 0 bases from J, leaving 13 bases between. The chain's CDR3 is CASSPSGKSTDTQYF. CDR3 nucleotide sequence: TGTGCCAGCAGTCCAAGCGGTAAGAGCACAGATACGCAGTATTTT.

The chain combines TRBV3-1 (or the pseudogene TRBV3-2) with TRBJ2-2; a weak D match, TRBD2 (6 bases). From germline, CDR1 is LGHDT and CDR2 YNNKEL (reference sequence). Trimming shortened V by 0 bases and J by 0 bases, and 11 bases separated the two germline ends. The CDR3 spans 17 residues. CDR3 sequence: CASSQEGPGANTGELFF. For the CDR3, the DNA is TGTGCCAGCAGCCAAGAAGGCCCGGGAGCGAACACCGGGGAGCTGTTTTTT.

The V call is TRBV21-1, the J call TRBJ2-3; the table's TRBD1 call for D was not verified on the DNA. TRBV21-1 is given as a pseudogene. This CDR3 region has 18 residues. CDR3: CASSPGQRDTRTSNTQYF. CDR3 coding DNA: TGTGCCAGCAGCCCGGGACAGAGAGACACCCGGACCAGTAATACGCAGTATTTT.

The chain recombines TRBV19 with TRBJ2-7; 12 nucleotides match TRBD2. The CDR3 spans 15 residues. Germline CDR1 is LNHDA and CDR2 is SQIVND (reference sequence). With 5 bases clipped from V and 4 bases from J, the junction kept 6 bases outside the gene matches. CDR3 in DNA: TGTGCCAGTAGTGTGACTAGCGGGAGTTTGTACGAGCAGTACTTC. Translated, it gives CASSVTSGSLYEQYF.

This rearrangement joins TRBV7-3 to TRBJ2-1; D call uncertain. The CDR3 is 17 amino acids. The V end lost 1 base, the J end lost 0 bases, and 13 bases lay between the germline ends. Germline CDR1 SGHTA, CDR2 FQGTGA. In DNA, the CDR3 is TGTGCCAGCAGCTTAAATTCGCCTACCGGCTCCTACAATGAGCAGTTCTTC. Amino acid sequence: CASSLNSPTGSYNEQFF. The full variable domain, its missing parts supplied by reference TRBV7-3 and TRBJ2-1, is GAGVSQTPSNKVTEKGKYVELRCDPISGHTALYWYRQSLGQGPEFLIYFQGTGAADDSGLPNDRFFAVRPEGSVSTLKIQRTERGDSAVYLCASSLNSPTGSYNEQFFGPGTRLTVL.

The chain is built from TRBV28 and TRBJ1-1; maybe TRBD1 (6 bases). The V and J ends lost 8 bases and 5 bases respectively, with 15 bases between them. There are 13 residues in the CDR3. The germline V gene encodes CDR1 MDHEN and CDR2 SYDVKM. DNA of the CDR3: TGTGCCAGCGGTGAACAGGGATGGACTGAAGCTTTCTTT. Amino acid sequence: CASGEQGWTEAFF.

The chain joins TRBV27 to TRBJ2-7, with 8 bases fitting TRBD2. V lost 5 bases to trimming and J lost 4 bases; unmatched junction nucleotides: 4. The CDR3 is 13 residues long. The germline V gene has CDR1 MNHEY and CDR2 SMNVEV (reference sequence). The CDR3 DNA is TGTGCCAGCAGTCCCGGGGGGGGGTACGAGCAGTACTTC. Its translation is CASSPGGGYEQYF.

V gene TRBV24-1 combines with J gene TRBJ2-5; 11 bases align to TRBD1. V gave up 1 base and J gave up 3 bases; unmatched junction bases: 6. The CDR3 runs to 17 residues. Germline-derived CDR1 and CDR2 are KGHDR and SFDVKD. This CDR3 reads CATSDFPGTGGKETQYF. CDR3 nucleotides: TGTGCCACCAGTGATTTCCCGGGGACAGGGGGTAAAGAGACCCAGTACTTC.